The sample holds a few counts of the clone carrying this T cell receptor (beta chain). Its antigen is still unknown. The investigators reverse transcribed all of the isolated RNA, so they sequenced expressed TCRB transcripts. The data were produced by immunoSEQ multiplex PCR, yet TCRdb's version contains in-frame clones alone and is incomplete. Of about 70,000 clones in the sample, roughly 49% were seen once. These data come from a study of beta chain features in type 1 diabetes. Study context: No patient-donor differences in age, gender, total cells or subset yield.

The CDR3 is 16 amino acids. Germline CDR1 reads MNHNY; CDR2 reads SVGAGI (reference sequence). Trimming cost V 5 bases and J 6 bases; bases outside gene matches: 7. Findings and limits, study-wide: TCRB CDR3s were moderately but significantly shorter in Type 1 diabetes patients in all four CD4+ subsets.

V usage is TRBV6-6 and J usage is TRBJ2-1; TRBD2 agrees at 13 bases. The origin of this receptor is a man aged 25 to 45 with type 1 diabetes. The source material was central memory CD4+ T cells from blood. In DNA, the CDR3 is TGTGCCAGCAGTCCCCTCGGGACTAGCGGGGTCAATGAGCAGTTCTTC. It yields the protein CASSPLGTSGVNEQFF.